The rows below give T cell receptor beta chains drawn from one sample of a study of memory CD4+ T cells and cytomegalovirus serostatus. Only in-frame clones appear in the TCRdb table, and some are missing; sequencing was by immunoSEQ multiplex PCR. The data show approximately 92,000 clones, about four fifths seen once. The sample comprised memory CD4+ T cells from blood. The receptors come from an adult in good health and CMV-seropositive. Both conserved end residues are part of each CDR3. The D gene is left open where the match is weak. A row's size may be missing; if present it is once, few, many or a size class.

length,J,D,size,V,DNA,CDR3
14,TRBJ2-3,TRBD2,-,TRBV6-5,TGTGCCAGCAGGCCTAGCGGAAACACAGATACGCAGTATTTT,CASRPSGNTDTQYF
15,TRBJ2-5,TRBD2,-,TRBV7-8,TGTGCCAGCAGCTCTCAGACTAGCGGGTTAGAGACCCAGTACTTC,CASSSQTSGLETQYF
17,TRBJ2-7,-,-,TRBV13,TGTGCCAGCAGCTTCACATTTCGAACGACAGAGAACTACGAGCAGTACTTC,CASSFTFRTTENYEQYF
13,TRBJ1-2,-,-,TRBV7-9,TGTGCCAGCAGCATGGACGGACCCTATGGCTACACCTTC,CASSMDGPYGYTF
11,TRBJ1-6,TRBD1,-,TRBV7-3,TGTGCCAGCAGCTCAGGGGGGGTCCTCCACTTT,CASSSGGVLHF
18,TRBJ2-1,TRBD2,-,TRBV10-3,TGTGCCATCAGTGCCGGGACTAGCGGAATAGGAGGGCTGGATGAGCAGTTCTTC,CAISAGTSGIGGLDEQFF
18,TRBJ1-4,-,-,TRBV7-5,TGTGTCAGAAGCTTAGCCGGGACAGGGACTGATGCTAATGAAAAACTGTTTTTT,CVRSLAGTGTDANEKLFF
13,TRBJ2-2,TRBD2,-,TRBV19,TGTGCCAGTAGTATTAGCGGGGCCGGGGAGCTGTTTTTT,CASSISGAGELFF
16,TRBJ2-5,-,-,TRBV29-1,TGCAGCGTTGAAGATTGGAGAGGGCGGGGAGGAGAGACCCAGTACTTC,CSVEDWRGRGGETQYF
11,TRBJ1-4,TRBD1,few,TRBV2,TGTGCCAGCAGTGAGGGGGACAGAAAGTTTTTT,CASSEGDRKFF
17,TRBJ2-7,-,-,TRBV11-2,TGTGCCAGCAGCTTAGGTTATCGGCCCCTCCGCTCCTACGAGCAGTACTTC,CASSLGYRPLRSYEQYF
12,TRBJ2-3,TRBD2,-,TRBV6-6,TGTGCCAGCAGCCGACTAGCTGGTACGCAGTATTTT,CASSRLAGTQYF
17,TRBJ2-1,-,-,TRBV27,TGTGCCAGCAGTTTATGGGGGTCGACAGCTTCCTACAATGAGCAGTTCTTC,CASSLWGSTASYNEQFF
16,TRBJ2-3,TRBD2,-,TRBV5-4,TGTGCCAGCAGCTACCAAGCGGGAGGGAGTACAGATACGCAGTATTTT,CASSYQAGGSTDTQYF
13,TRBJ1-5,-,-,TRBV30,TGTGCCTGGAGTTTCGACAGAAATCAGCCCCAGCATTTT,CAWSFDRNQPQHF
16,TRBJ1-2,TRBD1,-,TRBV7-2,TGTGCCAGCAGCTTAGCCCCCGGGACAGGGAGGTATGGCTACACCTTC,CASSLAPGTGRYGYTF
16,TRBJ2-1,-,-,TRBV18,TGTGCCAGCTCACCACCGGGGGGATTCGTGCTCAATGAGCAGTTCTTC,CASSPPGGFVLNEQFF
11,TRBJ1-2,-,-,TRBV28,TGTGCCAGCAGGAGACAGGCAGGCTACACCTTC,CASRRQAGYTF
14,TRBJ1-1,-,-,TRBV4-1,TGCGCCAGCAGGGACATAACCCAGAACACTGAAGCTTTCTTT,CASRDITQNTEAFF
12,TRBJ1-5,-,once,TRBV19,TGTGCCAGTAGTATCACGGGCCAGCCCCAGCATTTT,CASSITGQPQHF
16,TRBJ2-3,-,once,TRBV5-1,TGCGCCAGCAGCTTGGCCAGGCAGGGCGGCACAGATACGCAGTATTTT,CASSLARQGGTDTQYF
15,TRBJ1-4,-,-,TRBV6-1,TGTGCCAGCAGACTAACGACAGCGCTGGATGAAAAACTGTTTTTT,CASRLTTALDEKLFF
14,TRBJ2-1,-,-,TRBV28,TGTGCCAGCCCCCCGAGCAGGGGCTACAATGAGCAGTTCTTC,CASPPSRGYNEQFF
14,TRBJ1-1,-,-,TRBV2,TGTGCCAGCAGCTCACAGGGAACGAACACTGAAGCTTTCTTT,CASSSQGTNTEAFF
17,TRBJ1-3,TRBD1,-,TRBV4-3,TGCGCCAGCAGCCAAGATCGGGGACAGGGGACTGGAAACACCATATATTTT,CASSQDRGQGTGNTIYF
15,TRBJ2-6,-,-,TRBV7-3,TGTGCCAGCAGCTTAGGGGGAGCTGGGGCCAACGTCCTGACTTTC,CASSLGGAGANVLTF
12,TRBJ1-2,-,-,TRBV7-9,TGTGCCAGCAGCCAAGAAGACTATGGCTACACCTTC,CASSQEDYGYTF
14,TRBJ1-1,-,few,TRBV18,TGTGCCAGCTCACCCGGCCGCAGGGTTGCTGAAGCTTTCTTT,CASSPGRRVAEAFF
15,TRBJ2-2,TRBD1,-,TRBV6-1,TGTGCCAGCAGTGCAGGGACAGGGATCCCCGGGGAGCTGTTTTTT,CASSAGTGIPGELFF
14,TRBJ1-4,-,-,TRBV5-1,TGCGCCAGCAGCTTGTCAGGGACTGGTGAAAAACTGTTTTTT,CASSLSGTGEKLFF
16,TRBJ2-1,TRBD2,-,TRBV5-1,TGCGCCAGCAGCCGGACGGGAGGGGTTTCCTACAATGAGCAGTTCTTC,CASSRTGGVSYNEQFF
15,TRBJ1-5,-,few,TRBV19,TGTGCCAGTAGACCTAGACAGACTAGCAATCAGCCCCAGCATTTT,CASRPRQTSNQPQHF
13,TRBJ2-7,-,-,TRBV27,TGTGCCAGCAGTTTCGATGGCTCCTACGAGCAGTACTTC,CASSFDGSYEQYF
14,TRBJ1-5,-,few,TRBV5-1,TGCGCCAGCAGCTTGGACAGCGAGGATCAGCCCCAGCATTTT,CASSLDSEDQPQHF
16,TRBJ1-2,-,-,TRBV11-1,TGTGCCAGCAGCTTGGGTCAGGGGAACGTCAACTATGGCTACACCTTC,CASSLGQGNVNYGYTF
17,TRBJ2-3,TRBD2,-,TRBV5-1,TGCGCCAGCAGCTCGGGGGCTAGCGGGAGTAGCACAGATACGCAGTATTTT,CASSSGASGSSTDTQYF
12,TRBJ2-5,-,-,TRBV5-1,TGCGCCAGCAGCTTGCAGGGGTTAACCCAGTACTTC,CASSLQGLTQYF
16,TRBJ2-2,TRBD2,once,TRBV13,TGTGCCAGCAGCATAGCTAGCGGAACGAACACCGGGGAGCTGTTTTTT,CASSIASGTNTGELFF
14,TRBJ1-1,-,-,TRBV18,TGTGCCAGCTCCCCGGCGGTGGGGCCCCCTGAAGCTTTCTTT,CASSPAVGPPEAFF
16,TRBJ2-4,-,few,TRBV19,TGTGCCAGTAGTTCAGGCAGGACGATAGCCAAAAACATTCAGTACTTC,CASSSGRTIAKNIQYF
13,TRBJ2-7,TRBD1,-,TRBV6-5,TGTGCCAGCAGCGGACAGGGTCAGGGCGAGCAGTACTTC,CASSGQGQGEQYF
14,TRBJ2-4,-,-,TRBV19,TGTGCCAGTAGTATAGCCGCGGCTAAAAACATTCAGTACTTC,CASSIAAAKNIQYF
13,TRBJ1-2,TRBD1,-,TRBV28,TGTGCCAGCAGTTCGGACAGGGGGCTTGGCTACACCTTC,CASSSDRGLGYTF
16,TRBJ2-2,TRBD2,-,TRBV28,TGTGCCAGCAGTTTACTAGCGGGAGGGCGGCGGGGGGAGCTGTTTTTT,CASSLLAGGRRGELFF
12,TRBJ1-5,-,-,TRBV7-9,TGTGCCAGCAGCTCCGATGATCAGCCCCAGCATTTT,CASSSDDQPQHF
10,TRBJ1-2,-,-,TRBV29-1,TGCAGCGTGGGGGACACGGCGAACACCTTC,CSVGDTANTF
12,TRBJ1-1,-,-,TRBV19,TGTGCCAGTAGTGGGAGGTGGGCTGAAGCTTTCTTT,CASSGRWAEAFF
15,TRBJ2-3,-,-,TRBV6-4,TGTGCCAGCAGTGCCGAGGGGGGGGACACAGATACGCAGTATTTT,CASSAEGGDTDTQYF
12,TRBJ1-1,-,-,TRBV19,TGTGCCAGTAATCGGGGAGTTGCTGAAGCTTTCTTT,CASNRGVAEAFF
22,TRBJ2-3,TRBD2,-,TRBV28,TGTGCCAGCAGTTTACGACGCGTTTGGACTAGCGGAGGGGGGACTAGCACAGATACGCAGTATTTT,CASSLRRVWTSGGGTSTDTQYF
13,TRBJ1-5,-,-,TRBV10-3,TGTGCCATCAGGGCAGGTACCAATCAGCCCCAGCATTTT,CAIRAGTNQPQHF
15,TRBJ2-1,TRBD2,-,TRBV29-1,TGCAGCGTTCGGACTAGCGGGAGGCATGACAATGAGCAGTTCTTC,CSVRTSGRHDNEQFF
13,TRBJ2-7,-,many,TRBV7-2,TGTGCCAGCAGCTTCTCCCCAAACTACGAGCAGTACTTC,CASSFSPNYEQYF